Each of the 6 T cell receptor beta chains below was sequenced from the same sample in a study of regulatory T cells in long-lasting Graves disease. Time point: newly diagnosed GD, antithyroid drugs for less than 3 months. PBMC-derived RNA was used for the TCR library. Researchers made TCR beta libraries by using iRepertoire HTBI primers and running Arm-PCR on CDR3 regions. TCRdb reprocessed the multiplex PCR reads with MiXCR, giving one entry per CDR3 protein. The sample carries 400,000 to 500,000 distinct CDR3 sequences, 14% recorded once. The data were also submitted as part of a second study, on T cells in Graves' hyperthyroidism and ophthalmopathy.

The sample consisted of peripheral blood mononuclear cells (PBMCs), taken at new diagnosis, from a patient treated with antithyroid drugs. The receptors were sampled from a woman aged 50 to 60 with Graves disease.

This clonotype was detected only a few times. The V gene is TRBV7-9, the J gene TRBJ1-1; no clear D gene. Trimming removed 1 base from V and 8 bases from J, with 8 bases in between. The germline V gene encodes CDR1 SEHNR and CDR2 FQNEAQ (reference sequence). CDR3 length equals 12 residues. The DNA of the CDR3 is TGTGCCAGCAGCTTAGTACCGGGCGAAGCTTTCTTT. It specifies CASSLVPGEAFF. The entire variable domain, with the rest obtained from reference TRBV7-9 and TRBJ1-1, is as follows: DTGVSQNPRHKITKRGQNVTFRCDPISEHNRLYWYRQTLGQGPEFLTYFQNEAQLEKSRLLSDRFSAERPKGSFSTLEIQRTEQGDSAMYLCASSLVPGEAFFGQGTRLTVV.

With regard to this clonotype: Given a much more abundant clone one base away, this may be a read error. V gene TRBV6-2 or TRBV6-3 combines with J gene TRBJ2-5, with D perhaps TRBD1 (7 bases). The CDR3 has 15 amino acids. Per the germline V gene, CDR1 is MNHEY and CDR2 is SVGEGT. Written as DNA, the CDR3 is TGTGCCGGCAGTAAAGACAGGGAGGCCGGGGAGACCCAGTACTTC. Its protein is CAGSKDREAGETQYF.

The chain is built from TRBV18 and TRBJ2-7, with 7 bases fitting TRBD1. CDR3 length: 12 residues. Germline values: CDR1 KGHSH, CDR2 LQKENI. With V trimmed by 6 bases and J by 6 bases, 5 bases remained unmatched. CDR3 sequence (DNA): TGTGCCAGCTCGTTCGACAGGGTCGAGCAGTACTTC. Translated, it gives CASSFDRVEQYF.

There are a few counts of this clonotype. The chain carries TRBV4-1 and TRBJ1-1; D unresolved. The CDR3 has 14 amino acids. The V end lost 0 bases, the J end lost 1 base, and 6 bases lay between the germline ends. CDR1 and CDR2 (germline): MGHRA, YSYEKL. CDR3: CASSQDNKNTEAFF. In DNA form, the CDR3 reads TGCGCCAGCAGCCAAGATAACAAGAACACTGAAGCTTTCTTT.

At least ten counts were recorded for this clonotype. The chain combines TRBV6-2 or TRBV6-3 with TRBJ1-5; D uncertain. The CDR3 sequence is 16 residues long. Germline CDR1 is MNHEY and CDR2 is SVGEGT. Between the trimmed V and J ends, which lost 2 bases and 0 bases, there was a span of 11 bases. CDR3: CASSYLTDYSNQPQHF. Here the CDR3 DNA reads TGTGCCAGCAGTTACCTTACAGATTATAGCAATCAGCCCCAGCATTTT.

The genes are TRBV11-2 and TRBJ1-6, with D unresolved. Per germline, CDR1 SGHAT and CDR2 FQNNGV. The V and J ends lost 5 bases and 10 bases respectively, with 21 bases between them. The CDR3 runs 16 residues. As DNA, the CDR3 is TGTGCCAGCAGCCAATCCCGACCCACTAGAAGCTCACCCCTCCACTTT. As protein: CASSQSRPTRSSPLHF.